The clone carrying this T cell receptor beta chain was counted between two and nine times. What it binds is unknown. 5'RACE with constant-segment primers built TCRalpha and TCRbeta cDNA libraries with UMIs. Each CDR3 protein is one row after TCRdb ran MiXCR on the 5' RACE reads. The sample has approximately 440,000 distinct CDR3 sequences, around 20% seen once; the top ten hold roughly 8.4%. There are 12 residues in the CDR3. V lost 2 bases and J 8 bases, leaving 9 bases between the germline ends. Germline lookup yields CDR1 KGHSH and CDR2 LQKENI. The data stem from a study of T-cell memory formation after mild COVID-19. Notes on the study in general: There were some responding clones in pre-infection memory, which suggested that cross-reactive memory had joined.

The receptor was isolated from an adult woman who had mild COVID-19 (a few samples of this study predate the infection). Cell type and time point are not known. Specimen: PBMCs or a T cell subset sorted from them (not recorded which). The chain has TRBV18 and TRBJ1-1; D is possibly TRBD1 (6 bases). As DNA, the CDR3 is TGTGCCAGCTCACCAGCAGGGGTGGAAGCTTTCTTT. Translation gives CASSPAGVEAFF.